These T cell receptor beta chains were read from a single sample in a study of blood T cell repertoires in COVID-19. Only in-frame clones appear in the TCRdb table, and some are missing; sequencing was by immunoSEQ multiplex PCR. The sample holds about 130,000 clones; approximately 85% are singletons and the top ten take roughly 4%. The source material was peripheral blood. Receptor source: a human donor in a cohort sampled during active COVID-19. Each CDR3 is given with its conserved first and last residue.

CASSRPGASGNTIYF	TRBJ1-3	TRBV7-3
CASSIEDEQFF	TRBJ2-1	TRBV12-3/TRBV12-4
CASSLTGPDEQFF	TRBJ2-1	TRBV13
CASSPGLAGASDTQYF	TRBJ2-3	TRBV18
CASSQGTGTVNSPLHF	TRBJ1-6	TRBV7-2
CASSEWDRGGNTIYF	TRBJ1-3	TRBV6-1
CASSRDGNPQETQYF	TRBJ2-5	TRBV11-2
CASSLGSTGELFF	TRBJ2-2	TRBV5-1
CASSDTGDEQYF	TRBJ2-7	TRBV6-1
CASSNPPGSGYEQYF	TRBJ2-7	TRBV7-9
CASSLIHQGEYEQYF	TRBJ2-7	TRBV7-2
CASSSRYNEQFF	TRBJ2-1	TRBV7-9
CASTRTAEPHYGYTF	TRBJ1-2	TRBV19
CAWSDRGDTQYF	TRBJ2-3	TRBV30
CASSQFLAGLTDTQYF	TRBJ2-3	TRBV7-8
CASRNYEAFF	TRBJ1-1	TRBV6-5
CASSPPGVSYNEQFF	TRBJ2-1	TRBV11-2
CASSRQGKETQYF	TRBJ2-5	TRBV7-8
CASSLQGQNTQYF	TRBJ2-3	TRBV6-5
CASSPMEGTEAFF	TRBJ1-1	TRBV7-3
CASSLVAGLEQYF	TRBJ2-7	TRBV11-2
CASSDSGRTNEQFF	TRBJ2-1	TRBV6-4
CASTFFSGSVGELFF	TRBJ2-2	TRBV27
CASSGLGSTDTQYF	TRBJ2-3	TRBV9
CASSTGTQNTEAFF	TRBJ1-1	TRBV18
CASSQADNQPQHF	TRBJ1-5	TRBV3-1/TRBV3-2
CASSIGARMERPQHF	TRBJ1-5	TRBV19